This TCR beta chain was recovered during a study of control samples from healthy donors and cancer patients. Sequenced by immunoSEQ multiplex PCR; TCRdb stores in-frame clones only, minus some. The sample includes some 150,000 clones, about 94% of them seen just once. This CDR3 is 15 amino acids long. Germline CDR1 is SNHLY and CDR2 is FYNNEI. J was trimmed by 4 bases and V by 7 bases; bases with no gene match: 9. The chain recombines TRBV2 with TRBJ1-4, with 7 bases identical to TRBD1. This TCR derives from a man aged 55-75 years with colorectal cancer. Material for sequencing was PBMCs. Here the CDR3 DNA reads TGTGCCAGCAACACGGAGACAGGGCATAATGAAAAACTGTTTTTT. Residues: CASNTETGHNEKLFF.